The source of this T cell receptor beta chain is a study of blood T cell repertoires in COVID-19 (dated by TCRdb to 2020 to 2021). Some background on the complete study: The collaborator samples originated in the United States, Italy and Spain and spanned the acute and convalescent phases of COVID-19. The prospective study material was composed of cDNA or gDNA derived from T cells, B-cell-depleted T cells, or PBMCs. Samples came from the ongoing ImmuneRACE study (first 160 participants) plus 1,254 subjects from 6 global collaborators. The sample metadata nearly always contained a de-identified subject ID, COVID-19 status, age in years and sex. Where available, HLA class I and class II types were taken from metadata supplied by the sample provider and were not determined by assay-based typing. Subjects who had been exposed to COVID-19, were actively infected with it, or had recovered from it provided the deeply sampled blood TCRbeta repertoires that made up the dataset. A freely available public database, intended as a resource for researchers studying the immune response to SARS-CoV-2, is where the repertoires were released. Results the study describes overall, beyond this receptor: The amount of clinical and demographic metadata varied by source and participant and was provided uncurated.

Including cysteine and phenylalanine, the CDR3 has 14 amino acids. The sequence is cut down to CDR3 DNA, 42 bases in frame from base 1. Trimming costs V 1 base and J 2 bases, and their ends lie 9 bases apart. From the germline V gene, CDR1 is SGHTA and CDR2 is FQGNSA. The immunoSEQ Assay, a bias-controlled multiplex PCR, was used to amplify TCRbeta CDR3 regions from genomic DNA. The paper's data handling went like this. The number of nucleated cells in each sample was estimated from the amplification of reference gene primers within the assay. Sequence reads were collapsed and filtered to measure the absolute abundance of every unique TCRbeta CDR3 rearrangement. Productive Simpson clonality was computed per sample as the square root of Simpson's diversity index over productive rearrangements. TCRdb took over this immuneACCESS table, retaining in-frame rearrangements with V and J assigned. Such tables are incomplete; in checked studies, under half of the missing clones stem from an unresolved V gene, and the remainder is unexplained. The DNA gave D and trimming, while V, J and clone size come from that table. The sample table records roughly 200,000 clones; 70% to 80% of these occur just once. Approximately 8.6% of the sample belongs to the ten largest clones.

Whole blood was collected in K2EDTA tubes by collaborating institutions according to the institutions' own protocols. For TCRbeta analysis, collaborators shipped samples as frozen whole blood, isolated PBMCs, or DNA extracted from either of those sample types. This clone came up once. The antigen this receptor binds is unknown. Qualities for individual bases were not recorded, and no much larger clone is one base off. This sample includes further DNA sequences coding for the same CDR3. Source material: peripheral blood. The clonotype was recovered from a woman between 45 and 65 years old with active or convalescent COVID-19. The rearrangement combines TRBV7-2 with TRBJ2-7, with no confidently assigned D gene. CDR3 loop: CASSLGLGPYEQYF. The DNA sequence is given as TGTGCCAGCAGCTTAGGCCTTGGGCCCTACGAGCAGTACTTC.